This T cell receptor (beta chain) was identified in a study of T-cell reconstitution after alpha-beta-depleted transplantation in children. Germline CDR1 is LGHNA and CDR2 is YNFKEQ. The germline V and J ends were trimmed by 1 base and 2 bases, with 9 bases remaining between them. The CDR3 is 15 residues long. Construction of the TCRbeta library involved unique molecular identifiers. TCRdb re-derived calls from the PCR reads in MiXCR, one entry per CDR3 protein. The table lists 200,000 to 300,000 distinct CDR3 sequences, 25% of them singletons. The chain has TRBV4-2 and TRBJ2-1; no reliable D call. This TCR was sampled from a girl aged 2-15 years with Fanconi anemia, due to receive a stem cell transplant. The specimen comprised PBMCs, sampled before TCRalphabeta/CD19-depleted stem cell transplant. The CDR3: CASSQVSFTYNEQFF. DNA for the CDR3: TGTGCCAGCAGCCAAGTATCCTTTACCTACAATGAGCAGTTCTTC.